This TCR beta chain was retrieved from a study of human T cells and chemical hapten exposure. The wider study: 2% DPC applied to a roughly 2 cm by roughly 2 cm arm area sensitized donors. Read at 6 days, the patch tests placed 0.01% DPC on the upper back. Overall study findings and caveats: Among expanded TCRs, significantly more large CDR3 similarity clusters formed than among controls.

V gave up 5 bases and J gave up 4 bases; unmatched junction bases: 18. The CDR3 is 20 amino acids. The sample holds many counts of this clonotype. Its antigen is currently unknown. Time point indicated: patch test 2, 6 weeks after DPC sensitization. Treatment indicated: therapeutic diphenylcyclopropenone sensitization with weekly scalp DPC. From the RACE reads, TCRdb called clonotypes with MiXCR, one entry per CDR3 protein. Among just over 350,000 distinct CDR3 sequences, around 6% were seen once, and the ten largest hold more than 5.5%. The sequence was collected from a woman under 30 with alopecia areata. Some clones in this sample may be carry-over from other donors' samples. The sample was whole blood, taken in connection with sensitization to the hapten diphenylcyclopropenone (DPC). The gene calls are TRBV12-3 or TRBV12-4 and TRBJ2-3; 13 bases agree with TRBD2. For the CDR3, the DNA is TGTGCCAGCAGTATAGTAGGACTAGCGGGGGCGCGAACTCGGTCAGATACGCAGTATTTT. Translation: CASSIVGLAGARTRSDTQYF.